The next 17 T cell receptor beta chains were all read from a single sample in a study of CD8+ T cells in alopecia areata. cDNA reverse transcribed from extracted RNA served as the sequencing template. Method: immunoSEQ multiplex PCR; TCRdb's copy keeps in-frame clones and lacks some. The repertoire consists of roughly 190,000 clones, with approximately 60% occurring once and the leading ten covering roughly 3.3%. Treatment described: oral pan-JAK inhibitor, 5-10 mg twice daily. Sequencing was performed on CD4+ T cells sorted from blood, taken at week 4, from a patient treated with tofacitinib. Receptor source: a human donor with alopecia areata.

This chain uses TRBV29-1 with TRBJ2-7; 11 bases are a match to TRBD1. Germline CDR1 is SQVTM and CDR2 is ANQGSEA. This CDR3 comprises 15 residues. The junction had 5 bases not matched to a gene; V was cut back by 4 bases and J by 0 bases. As DNA, the CDR3 is TGCAGCGTTGCCACAGGGACAGGGGGCTCCTACGAGCAGTACTTC. Its translation: CSVATGTGGSYEQYF.

The chain is built from TRBV5-4 and TRBJ2-3; D remains ambiguous. The CDR3 totals 16 residues. The V gene lost 6 bases and the J gene lost 1 base, with 18 bases spanning the gap. Germline V gene lookup returns CDR1 SGHNT and CDR2 YYREEE (reference sequence). The CDR3 is CASTAFSRAGTDTQYF. CDR3 DNA sequence: TGTGCCAGCACAGCTTTCTCTCGGGCTGGCACAGATACGCAGTATTTT.

A note on this clone: The same CDR3 can be traced to other DNA sequences in this sample. Here the CDR3 reads CASSLQGNTEAFF. The CDR3 DNA reads as TGTGCCAGCAGCTTACAGGGGAACACTGAAGCTTTCTTT. The chain recombines TRBV7-9 with TRBJ1-1, with a tentative D call TRBD1 (5 bases). V shed 2 bases and J shed 1 base, with 5 bases lying between them. The germline V gene has CDR1 SEHNR and CDR2 FQNEAQ (reference sequence). The CDR3 has 13 amino acids.

The chain employs TRBV2 and TRBJ1-3; TRBD1 is a possible D gene (5 bases). Germline CDR1 reads SNHLY; CDR2 reads FYNNEI. The CDR3 has 13 amino acids. The V and J ends lost 9 bases and 3 bases respectively, with 12 bases between them. For the CDR3, the DNA is TGTGCCAGGTGGGGGGAGAGTGGAAACACCATATATTTT. This encodes CARWGESGNTIYF.

V gene TRBV9 combines with J gene TRBJ1-2, with no clear D. This CDR3 comprises 13 residues. Trimming pared 4 bases from V and 3 bases from J, leaving 10 bases between. CDR1 SGDLS and CDR2 YYNGEE come from the germline V gene. The CDR3 loop is CASSPDPDYGYTF. The CDR3 region has the DNA TGTGCCAGCAGCCCCGACCCGGACTATGGCTACACCTTC.

The chain recombines TRBV15 with TRBJ2-7; TRBD2 agrees at 13 bases. V was clipped by 1 base and J by 2 bases; unmatched bases: 2. This CDR3 region has 16 residues. The V gene's germline CDR1 is LNHNV and CDR2 YYDKDF (reference sequence). The CDR3 spells CATSRGGLAGTYEQYF. CDR3 nucleotides: TGTGCCACCAGCAGAGGGGGACTAGCGGGGACCTACGAGCAGTACTTC.

This clone has only a few counts. This chain joins TRBV5-4 and TRBJ2-1, with D possibly matching TRBD1 (6 bases). Trimming removed 3 bases at V and 0 bases at J, with 19 bases between. Germline V gene data show CDR1 as SGHNT and CDR2 as YYREEE (reference sequence). The CDR3 spans 18 residues. The CDR3 nucleotides are TGTGCCAGCAGCTCCCAACCCCAGGGGCCCAACTCCTACAATGAGCAGTTCTTC. This translates into CASSSQPQGPNSYNEQFF.

This rearrangement joins TRBV18 to TRBJ1-5, with 12 positions matching TRBD1. The V gene's germline CDR1 is KGHSH and CDR2 LQKENI. The CDR3 contains 15 residues. The J segment lost 7 bases and the V segment lost 3 bases, leaving 4 bases of the junction unmatched. The DNA for the CDR3 is TGTGCCAGCTCACCGAGGGGGACAGGGGGCCAGCCCCAGCATTTT. Encoded protein: CASSPRGTGGQPQHF. The variable domain in full, completed from reference TRBV18 and TRBJ1-5, reads NAGVMQNPRHLVRRRGQEARLRCSPMKGHSHVYWYRQLPEEGLKFMVYLQKENIIDESGMPKERFSAEFPKEGPSILRIQQVVRGDSAAYFCASSPRGTGGQPQHFGDGTRLSIL.

This clone has a handful of counts. J is TRBJ1-3 and V is TRBV10-3; 7 bases align to TRBD1. Germline loops: CDR1 ENHRY, CDR2 SYGVKD. The ends lost 10 bases at V and 2 bases at J; junction bases unmatched: 8. The CDR3 is 14 residues long. Here the CDR3 DNA reads TGTGCCACCAGGGGGGACAACGCTGGAAACACCATATATTTT. It encodes CATRGDNAGNTIYF.

Only a few counts were recorded for this clone. The chain couples TRBV29-1 to TRBJ2-5; D gene uncertain. The germline V and J ends were trimmed by 0 bases and 9 bases, with 8 bases remaining between them. CDR3 length: 11 amino acids. The germline V gene encodes CDR1 SQVTM and CDR2 ANQGSEA. The CDR3 sequence is CSVEERTAQYF. The CDR3 DNA sequence: TGCAGCGTTGAAGAGCGAACAGCCCAGTACTTC.

The V and J genes are TRBV25-1 and TRBJ1-3; 8 positions match TRBD1. The trim removed 6 bases at V and 2 bases at J, leaving 3 bases unmatched. The CDR3 has 14 amino acids. The germline gives CDR1 MGHDK, CDR2 SYGVNS. Written as DNA, the CDR3 is TGTGCCAGCAGGGACAGGGAGGCTGGAAACACCATATATTTT. The encoded protein is CASRDREAGNTIYF.

V gene TRBV5-6 combines with J gene TRBJ1-6; 11 nucleotides match TRBD1. Trimming cost V 4 bases and J 12 bases; bases outside gene matches: 9. The CDR3 loop spans 15 amino acids. From germline, CDR1 is SGHDT and CDR2 YYEEEE. The CDR3 is CASSTRDRGFGPLHF. In DNA, the CDR3 is TGTGCCAGCAGCACTCGGGACAGGGGGTTTGGACCCCTCCACTTT.

This clone was observed a few times. V and J are TRBV4-2 and TRBJ2-7; 12 bases are shared with TRBD2. The CDR3 is 18 residues long. J lost 0 bases, V lost 1 base, and 7 bases had no gene match. Germline values: CDR1 LGHNA, CDR2 YNFKEQ. The DNA of the CDR3 is TGTGCCAGCAGCCAAGCTGGGACTAGCGGGCCCAGCTCCTACGAGCAGTACTTC. Translated: CASSQAGTSGPSSYEQYF.

V gene TRBV29-1 combines with J gene TRBJ2-3, with 10 bases aligning to TRBD2. V trimming: 7 bases; J trimming: 6 bases; junction bases outside the gene matches: 10. This CDR3 comprises 14 residues. Germline-derived CDR1 and CDR2 are SQVTM and ANQGSEA. The CDR3 spells CSGTLAGARDTQYF. CDR3 bases: TGCAGCGGTACGCTAGCGGGGGCCAGGGATACGCAGTATTTT.

V is TRBV30 and J is TRBJ2-7; the match to TRBD2 covers 9 bases. V shed 0 bases, J shed 2 bases, and the junction held 2 bases outside the gene matches. Per the germline V gene, CDR1 is GTSNPN and CDR2 is SVGIG (reference sequence). This CDR3 has 14 amino acids. The CDR3 reads CAWSVGGGAYEQYF. The DNA for the CDR3 is TGTGCCTGGAGTGTAGGCGGGGGGGCCTACGAGCAGTACTTC.

This chain joins TRBV5-1 and TRBJ2-1, with 10 bases identical to TRBD2. The V gene end was trimmed by 3 bases and the J gene end by 7 bases; junction bases not matched to a gene: 7. The CDR3 is 15 residues long. Germline V lookup: CDR1 SGHRS, CDR2 YFSETQ. This chain's CDR3 is CASSSASGGVNEQFF. The CDR3 bases are TGCGCCAGCAGCTCTGCTAGCGGGGGCGTTAATGAGCAGTTCTTC.

Comment on this clone: At one of its ends the junction is not consistent with the germline gene, which may arise from a read error. The chain couples TRBV30 to TRBJ1-1, with 10 bases that match TRBD1. Germline CDR1 reads GTSNPN; CDR2 reads SVGIG (reference sequence). This CDR3 region has 13 residues. CDR3 sequence (DNA): TGTCCCTGGAGGGGGACAGGGGTCACTGAAGCTTTCTTT. It yields the protein CPWRGTGVTEAFF.